This T cell receptor (beta chain) was recovered during a study of OX40 agonist ivuxolimab in advanced cancers. Per germline, CDR1 MNHNY and CDR2 SVGAGI (reference sequence). There are 14 residues in the CDR3. The repertoire was sequenced with immunoSEQ multiplex PCR; TCRdb's copy has only in-frame clones and lacks some. The data show over 85,000 clones, less than 95% seen once. Details on this clone: One end of the junction does not line up with germline, which may come from a read error.

The TCR comes from an adult with an advanced solid tumor such as melanoma, head and neck, liver or kidney cancer. This chain links TRBV6-6 with TRBJ1-1; 8 bases fit TRBD1. The sample consisted of CD4+ or CD8+ T cells sorted from blood, taken in a trial of the OX40 agonist ivuxolimab. Here the CDR3 DNA reads TGTGCCAGCAGGAATACGCGGGACAGGCCGATTGGGGACTTT. Protein sequence: CASRNTRDRPIGDF.